Shown below are 29 T cell receptor beta chains from a single sample sequenced in a study of T cells in Graves' hyperthyroidism and ophthalmopathy. TCR beta CDR3 region amplification was performed from RNA transcripts. With the HTBI primer set, the TCR CDR3 went through a first round of RT-PCR. In TCRdb, the multiplex PCR reads were re-called with MiXCR into one record per CDR3 protein. The sample includes roughly 560,000 distinct CDR3 sequences, roughly 14% of them seen just once. The sample consisted of blood. These receptor sequences come from a woman in her thirties or forties with Graves' ophthalmopathy.

The table lists this clonotype with many counts. The rearrangement joins TRBV15 to TRBJ2-2, with unresolved D. Trimming pared 0 bases from V and 1 base from J, leaving 6 bases between. The germline gives CDR1 LNHNV, CDR2 YYDKDF (reference sequence). The CDR3 covers 15 residues. The DNA for the CDR3 is TGTGCCACCAGCAGAGATTCCGTGAACACCGGGGAGCTGTTTTTT. Translated: CATSRDSVNTGELFF. The variable domain in full, with the rest retrieved from reference TRBV15 and TRBJ2-2, is DAMVIQNPRYQVTQFGKPVTLSCSQTLNHNVMYWYQQKSSQAPKLLFHYYDKDFNNEADTPDNFQSRRPNTSFCFLDIRSPGLGDTAMYLCATSRDSVNTGELFFGEGSRLTVL.

This clonotype was observed many times. This chain joins TRBV10-3 and TRBJ2-5; 8 nucleotides agree with TRBD1. V lost 11 bases to trimming and J lost 4 bases; unmatched junction nucleotides: 9. CDR3 size: 13 residues. CDR1 is ENHRY, CDR2 SYGVKD, per germline. CDR3 nucleotides: TGTGCCTCGAAACAGGGGGTGGGAGAGACCCAGTACTTC. It specifies CASKQGVGETQYF.

This clonotype was picked up many times. The gene calls are TRBV12-3 or TRBV12-4 and TRBJ2-5; unclear D gene. This CDR3 region has 13 residues. Trimming took off 5 bases at V and 2 bases at J, with 9 bases between the two ends. The CDR3 DNA reads TGTGCCAGCAGTAAGGACCAGCAAGAGACCCAGTACTTC. Amino acid sequence: CASSKDQQETQYF.

This rearrangement joins TRBV18 to TRBJ1-3; 7 bases are a match to TRBD1. The germline CDR1 and CDR2 sequences are KGHSH and LQKENI. CDR3 length: 15 amino acids. Trimming removed 3 bases from V and 3 bases from J; junction bases left unmatched: 5. Written as DNA, the CDR3 is TGTGCCAGCTCACCGGACAGGCCAGGTGGAAACACCATATATTTT. Residues: CASSPDRPGGNTIYF.

The J gene is TRBJ1-2, the V gene TRBV2; a possible D gene is TRBD1 (5 bases). Trimming shortened V by 6 bases and J by 8 bases, and 19 bases separated the two germline ends. The CDR3 is 14 residues long. Germline loops: CDR1 SNHLY, CDR2 FYNNEI. In DNA, the CDR3 is TGTGCCAGCAGAAGGGACGGGCTCGGTGAGGGCTACACCTTC. It translates to CASRRDGLGEGYTF.

This clonotype was counted many times. The V call is TRBV25-1, the J call TRBJ2-7; D tentatively fits TRBD1 or TRBD2 (5 bases each). This CDR3 spans 13 amino acids. The germline V and J ends were trimmed by 7 bases and 2 bases, with 12 bases remaining between them. The germline CDR1 and CDR2 sequences are MGHDK and SYGVNS. The CDR3, as DNA: TGTGCCAGCATGGGTTCGGGACCCTACGAGCAGTACTTC. This sequence encodes CASMGSGPYEQYF.

On this clonotype: This may come from a read error, since a much larger clone is one base off. The rearrangement uses TRBV18 and TRBJ2-5, with no clear D. The CDR3 length is 13 residues. The V gene's germline CDR1 is KGHSH and CDR2 LQKENI. This chain's CDR3 is CTSSVSSQETQYF. The CDR3 DNA reads as TGTACCAGCTCAGTCTCTTCGCAAGAGACCCAGTACTTC.

This clonotype showed up just a few times. This rearrangement joins TRBV19 to TRBJ1-1; D ambiguous. The germline V gene encodes CDR1 LNHDA and CDR2 SQIVND (reference sequence). V dropped 6 bases and J dropped 1 base, with 9 bases sitting between them. This CDR3 is 13 amino acids long. The CDR3 DNA is TGTGCCAGTAGAAACTCCGGGAACACTGAAGCTTTCTTT. This codes for CASRNSGNTEAFF.

This clonotype occurred many times. The V gene is TRBV7-8, the J gene TRBJ1-1; no definite D call. The CDR3 loop spans 12 amino acids. Per the germline V gene, CDR1 is SGHVS and CDR2 is FQNEAQ. V lost 10 bases, J lost 0 bases, and 9 bases lay in between. The CDR3 here is CATNGLNTEAFF. For the CDR3, the DNA is TGTGCCACCAATGGATTGAACACTGAAGCTTTCTTT.

This clonotype was counted at least ten times. The chain recombines TRBV12-3 or TRBV12-4 with TRBJ2-3; 9 nucleotides match TRBD2. The ends lost 4 bases at V and 6 bases at J; junction bases unmatched: 11. The CDR3 loop spans 16 amino acids. The DNA for the CDR3 is TGTGCCAGCAGTTCGAAACTAGCGGGCTCCGCCGATACGCAGTATTTT. Encoded protein: CASSSKLAGSADTQYF.

This clonotype was recorded at least ten times. The chain is built from TRBV5-5 and TRBJ2-2; a possible D gene is TRBD2 (6 bases). Trimming left V 6 bases short and J 4 bases short, with 13 bases between. The CDR3 runs 14 residues. The germline V gene encodes CDR1 SGHKS and CDR2 YYEKEE (reference sequence). The CDR3 DNA reads as TGTGCCAGCACGAACTTGGGGGGCACCGGGGAGCTGTTTTTT. Its protein is CASTNLGGTGELFF.

This clonotype has ten or more counts. This chain joins TRBV7-2 and TRBJ1-5, with D unclear. The V end lost 4 bases, the J end lost 2 bases, and 6 bases lay between the germline ends. CDR3 length equals 13 residues. The V gene's germline CDR1 is SGHTA and CDR2 FQGNSA. The DNA of the CDR3 is TGTGCCAGCAGCTGGAAGGGCAATCAGCCCCAGCATTTT. Its protein is CASSWKGNQPQHF. Filled out from reference TRBV7-2 and TRBJ1-5, the complete variable domain reads GAGVSQSPSNKVTEKGKDVELRCDPISGHTALYWYRQSLGQGLEFLIYFQGNSAPDKSGLPSDRFSAERTGGSVSTLTIQRTQQEDSAVYLCASSWKGNQPQHFGDGTRLSIL.

This clonotype was counted many times. As DNA, the CDR3 is TGTGCCAGCAGTTACTCGACAGATAGCAATCAGCCCCAGCATTTT. Translated: CASSYSTDSNQPQHF. The chain has TRBV6-5 and TRBJ1-5, with a possible D match to TRBD1 (5 bases). CDR1 and CDR2 (germline): MNHEY, SVGAGI. V was pared by 0 bases and J by 0 bases, with 6 bases between. The CDR3 consists of 15 residues.

This clonotype was detected only a few times. The J gene is TRBJ2-2, the V gene TRBV11-2; perhaps TRBD2 as D (7 bases). CDR1 and CDR2 from the germline V gene are SGHAT and FQNNGV. V lost 0 bases and J lost 4, with 12 bases in between. CDR3 size: 16 residues. Here the CDR3 DNA reads TGTGCCAGCAGCTTAGAAGTGGGGGGGGCCACCGGGGAGCTGTTTTTT. Translation gives CASSLEVGGATGELFF.

A few counts support this clonotype. The CDR3: CASSQGQASYGYTF. The CDR3 region has the DNA TGTGCCAGCAGCCAGGGACAGGCAAGCTATGGCTACACCTTC. This chain connects TRBV4-2 to TRBJ1-2; 8 bases are a match to TRBD1. V gave up 3 bases and J gave up 4 bases; unmatched junction bases: 4. CDR3 length: 14 residues. Germline V gene data show CDR1 as LGHNA and CDR2 as YNFKEQ.

There are many counts of this clonotype. This sequence joins TRBV20-1 and TRBJ1-1; tentatively, D is TRBD1 (5 bases). CDR3 length: 12 residues. Germline-derived CDR1 and CDR2 are DFQATT and SNEGSKA (reference sequence). CDR3 loop: CSSNPGGTEAFF. Written as DNA, the CDR3 is TGCAGCTCAAACCCGGGGGGAACTGAAGCTTTCTTT.

This clonotype was detected ten times or more. V is TRBV15 and J is TRBJ2-7; TRBD2 might be the D (7 bases). Trimming left V 5 bases short and J 6 bases short, with 20 bases between. The CDR3 has 15 amino acids. In germline, CDR1 is LNHNV, CDR2 YYDKDF (reference sequence). The CDR3 spells CATSRAGAGPREQYF. The CDR3 nucleotides read TGTGCCACCAGCCGGGCGGGGGCGGGACCCCGCGAGCAGTACTTC. Variable domain in full (rest from reference TRBV15 and TRBJ2-7): DAMVIQNPRYQVTQFGKPVTLSCSQTLNHNVMYWYQQKSSQAPKLLFHYYDKDFNNEADTPDNFQSRRPNTSFCFLDIRSPGLGDTAMYLCATSRAGAGPREQYFGPGTRLTVT.

This clonotype was found many times. The chain links TRBV2 to TRBJ2-7; possibly TRBD1 for D (6 bases). Trimming took 4 bases from V and 7 from J, leaving 14 bases between them. There are 13 residues in the CDR3. Germline V gene data show CDR1 as SNHLY and CDR2 as FYNNEI. The CDR3 region has the DNA TGTGCCAGCAGTGGGTACAGGGTAAAAGAGCAGTACTTC. This translates into CASSGYRVKEQYF.

The chain combines TRBV18 with TRBJ1-1, with D perhaps TRBD1 (5 bases). This CDR3 has 14 residues. V dropped 3 bases and J dropped 7 bases, with 15 bases sitting between them. From germline, CDR1 is KGHSH and CDR2 LQKENI. Here the CDR3 reads CASSPPTVFGEAFF. CDR3 DNA: TGTGCCAGCTCACCGCCGACAGTTTTCGGTGAAGCTTTCTTT.

The sample holds many counts of this clonotype. The rearrangement uses TRBV30 and TRBJ2-5, with D hard to call. V gave up 2 bases and J gave up 3 bases, with 10 bases separating them. Per the germline V gene, CDR1 is GTSNPN and CDR2 is SVGIG (reference sequence). This CDR3 is 13 amino acids long. CDR3 amino acids: CAWSRGVEETQYF. CDR3 nucleotide sequence: TGTGCCTGGAGTAGAGGAGTGGAAGAGACCCAGTACTTC.

This clonotype was observed many times. This sequence joins TRBV11-1 and TRBJ1-2; no reliable D call. Between the trimmed V and J ends, which lost 6 bases and 6 bases, there was a span of 11 bases. The CDR3 length is 12 residues. Germline CDR1 is SGHAT and CDR2 is FQDESV (reference sequence). The CDR3 DNA sequence: TGTGCCAGCAGTCATGCCGGCGATGGCTACACCTTC. Its translation is CASSHAGDGYTF.

With respect to this clonotype: Germline and junction disagree at one end, which may indicate a read error. V is TRBV6-1 and J is TRBJ2-7, with D uncertain. There are 14 residues in the CDR3. Germline CDR1 is MNHNS and CDR2 is SASEGT. CDR3 in amino acids: CAIRVEECSYEQCF. DNA of the CDR3: TGTGCCATCAGAGTTGAGGAGTGCTCCTACGAACAGTGCTTC.

At least ten counts were recorded for this clonotype. The chain has TRBV11-2 and TRBJ2-1, with 8 bases that match TRBD2. Losses at the gene ends were 0 bases for V and 3 bases for J; bases not matched to a gene: 1. Germline values: CDR1 SGHAT, CDR2 FQNNGV. There are 15 residues in the CDR3. The CDR3 nucleotides read TGTGCCAGCAGCTTAGAAGCGGGAGACTACAATGAGCAGTTCTTC. It encodes CASSLEAGDYNEQFF.

This clonotype was seen at least ten times. CDR3 residues: CASSSGITLHF. CDR3 sequence (DNA): TGTGCCAGCAGCTCAGGGATAACCCTCCACTTT. V is TRBV7-9 and J is TRBJ1-6; possible D gene TRBD1, 5 bases. Germline V gives CDR1 SEHNR, CDR2 FQNEAQ (reference sequence). The CDR3 covers 11 residues. V lost 4 bases, J lost 14 bases, and 9 bases lay in between.

Many counts were recorded for this clonotype. The V gene is TRBV28, the J gene TRBJ2-5; TRBD1 might be the D (5 bases). The CDR3 runs to 13 residues. Germline CDR1 reads MDHEN; CDR2 reads SYDVKM. V lost 4 bases and J 5 bases, leaving 11 bases between the germline ends. The CDR3 nucleotides read TGTGCCAGCAGTTCCCAGGGATGGGAGACCCAGTACTTC. Its translation is CASSSQGWETQYF. The variable domain in full, completed from reference TRBV28 and TRBJ2-5, reads DVKVTQSSRYLVKRTGEKVFLECVQDMDHENMFWYRQDPGLGLRLIYFSYDVKMKEKGDIPEGYSVSREKKERFSLILESASTNQTSMYLCASSSQGWETQYFGPGTRLLVL.

This clonotype was recorded at least ten times. CDR3 residues: CASLPGGEGAGELFF. Here the CDR3 DNA reads TGTGCCAGCCTACCCGGGGGGGAGGGGGCCGGGGAGCTGTTTTTT. The chain employs TRBV28 and TRBJ2-2, with 8 bases aligning to TRBD2. Germline trimming cut 8 bases from V and 6 bases from J; bases unmatched to any gene: 11. CDR1 is MDHEN, CDR2 SYDVKM, per germline. The CDR3 totals 15 residues.

This clonotype was recorded at least ten times. The rearrangement links TRBV19 to TRBJ2-7; possibly TRBD2 for D (5 bases). The CDR3 spans 11 residues. Germline V gene data show CDR1 as LNHDA and CDR2 as SQIVND (reference sequence). Trimming removed 8 bases from V and 10 bases from J, with 15 bases in between. The CDR3 loop reads CASGLSGDQYF. The CDR3 DNA reads as TGTGCCAGTGGCTTGAGCGGAGACCAGTACTTC.

The rearrangement joins TRBV4-2 to TRBJ1-1; no reliable D call. With 3 bases removed from V and 7 bases from J, the gap between germline ends came to 12 bases. The CDR3 has 13 residues. Germline V gives CDR1 LGHNA, CDR2 YNFKEQ. The CDR3: CASSHPDIDEAFF. The CDR3 DNA reads as TGTGCCAGCAGCCACCCAGACATCGATGAAGCTTTCTTT.

The J gene is TRBJ2-7, the V gene TRBV7-9; D not certain. The CDR3 runs to 13 residues. With 5 bases removed from V and 7 bases from J, the gap between germline ends came to 15 bases. Germline loops: CDR1 SEHNR, CDR2 FQNEAQ (reference sequence). The CDR3 DNA reads as TGTGCCAGCAGCACATCTGGCCTTGGGGAGCAGTACTTC. It yields the protein CASSTSGLGEQYF. The full variable domain, in which reference TRBV7-9 and TRBJ2-7 provide the parts outside the CDR3, is DTGVSQNPRHKITKRGQNVTFRCDPISEHNRLYWYRQTLGQGPEFLTYFQNEAQLEKSRLLSDRFSAERPKGSFSTLEIQRTEQGDSAMYLCASSTSGLGEQYFGPGTRLTVT.